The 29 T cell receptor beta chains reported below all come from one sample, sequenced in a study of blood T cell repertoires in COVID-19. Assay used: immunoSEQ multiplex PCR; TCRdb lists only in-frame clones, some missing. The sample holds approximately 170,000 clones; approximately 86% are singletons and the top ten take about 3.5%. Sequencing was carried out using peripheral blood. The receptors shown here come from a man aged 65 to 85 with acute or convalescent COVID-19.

This CDR3 is CASSLSGANTGELFF. The CDR3 DNA follows: TGTGCCAGCAGTCTTAGCGGAGCGAACACCGGGGAGCTGTTTTTT. This sequence joins TRBV5-5 and TRBJ2-2; D is perhaps TRBD2 (6 bases). The V end lost 5 bases, the J end lost 0 bases, and 11 bases lay between the germline ends. From germline, CDR1 is SGHKS and CDR2 YYEKEE (reference sequence). This CDR3 has 15 amino acids. The complete variable domain, with remaining parts taken from reference TRBV5-5 and TRBJ2-2, reads DAGVTQSPTHLIKTRGQQVTLRCSPISGHKSVSWYQQVLGQGPQFIFQYYEKEERGRGNFPDRFSARQFPNYSSELNVNALLLGDSALYLCASSLSGANTGELFFGEGSRLTVL.

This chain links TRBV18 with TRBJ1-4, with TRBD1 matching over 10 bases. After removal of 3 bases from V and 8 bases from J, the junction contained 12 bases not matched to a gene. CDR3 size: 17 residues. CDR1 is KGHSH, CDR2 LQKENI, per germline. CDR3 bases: TGTGCCAGCTCACCCGGGACAGGGGAAGGTGACGGAGAAAAACTGTTTTTT. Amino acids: CASSPGTGEGDGEKLFF.

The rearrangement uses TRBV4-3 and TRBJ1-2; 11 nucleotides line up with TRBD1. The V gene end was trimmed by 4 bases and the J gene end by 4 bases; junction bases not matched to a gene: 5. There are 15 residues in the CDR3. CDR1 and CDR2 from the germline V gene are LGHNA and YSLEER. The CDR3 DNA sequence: TGCGCCAGCAGCCCGGACAGGGGGCGGGGCTATGGCTACACCTTC. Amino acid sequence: CASSPDRGRGYGYTF.

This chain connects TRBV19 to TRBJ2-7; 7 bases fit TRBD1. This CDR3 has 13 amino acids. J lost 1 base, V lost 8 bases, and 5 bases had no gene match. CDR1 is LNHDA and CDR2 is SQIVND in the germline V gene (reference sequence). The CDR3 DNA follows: TGTGCCAGTTCCCGGGACAGATCCTACGAGCAGTACTTC. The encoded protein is CASSRDRSYEQYF.

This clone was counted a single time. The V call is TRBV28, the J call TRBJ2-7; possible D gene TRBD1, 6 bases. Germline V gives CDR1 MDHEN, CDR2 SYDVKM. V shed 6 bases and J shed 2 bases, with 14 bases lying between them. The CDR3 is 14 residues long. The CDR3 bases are TGTGCCAGCAGAACGACAGGCGCTCCCTACGAGCAGTACTTC. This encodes CASRTTGAPYEQYF.

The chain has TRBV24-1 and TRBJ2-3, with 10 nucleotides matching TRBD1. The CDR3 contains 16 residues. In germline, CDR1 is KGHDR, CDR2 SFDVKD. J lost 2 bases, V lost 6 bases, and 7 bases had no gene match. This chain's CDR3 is CATSNDRGLNTDTQYF. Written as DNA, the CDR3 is TGTGCCACCAGTAACGACAGGGGGCTTAACACAGATACGCAGTATTTT.

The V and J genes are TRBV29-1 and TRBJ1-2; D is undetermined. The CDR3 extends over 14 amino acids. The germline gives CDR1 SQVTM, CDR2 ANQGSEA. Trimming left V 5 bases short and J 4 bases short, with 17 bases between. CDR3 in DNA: TGCAGCGTTTTCAGCCCTACAGTGGGCTATGGCTACACCTTC. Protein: CSVFSPTVGYGYTF.

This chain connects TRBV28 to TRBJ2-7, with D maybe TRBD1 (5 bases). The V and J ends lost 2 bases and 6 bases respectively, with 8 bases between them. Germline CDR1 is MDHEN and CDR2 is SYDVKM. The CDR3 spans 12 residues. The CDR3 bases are TGTGCCAGCAGTTTAACTCAGGGCGAGCAGTACTTC. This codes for CASSLTQGEQYF.

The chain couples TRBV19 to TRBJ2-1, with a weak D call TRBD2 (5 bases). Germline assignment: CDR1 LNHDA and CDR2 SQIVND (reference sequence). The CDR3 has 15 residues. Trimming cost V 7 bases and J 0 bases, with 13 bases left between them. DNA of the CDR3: TGTGCCAGTACGAGGGTTGTAGACTCCTACAATGAGCAGTTCTTC. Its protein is CASTRVVDSYNEQFF. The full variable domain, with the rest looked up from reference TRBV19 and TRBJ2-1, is DGGITQSPKYLFRKEGQNVTLSCEQNLNHDAMYWYRQDPGQGLRLIYYSQIVNDFQKGDIAEGYSVSREKKESFPLTVTSAQKNPTAFYLCASTRVVDSYNEQFFGPGTRLTVL.

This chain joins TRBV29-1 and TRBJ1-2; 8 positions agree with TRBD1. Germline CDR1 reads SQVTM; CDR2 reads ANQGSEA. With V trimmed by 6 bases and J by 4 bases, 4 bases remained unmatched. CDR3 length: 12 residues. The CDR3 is CSVGDRIYGYTF. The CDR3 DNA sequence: TGCAGCGTGGGGGACAGGATCTATGGCTACACCTTC.

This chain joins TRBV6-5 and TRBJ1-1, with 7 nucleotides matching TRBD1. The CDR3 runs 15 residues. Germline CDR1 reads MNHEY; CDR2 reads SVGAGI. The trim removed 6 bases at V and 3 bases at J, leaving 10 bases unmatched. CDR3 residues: CASRYTGAADTEAFF. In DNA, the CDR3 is TGTGCCAGCAGATACACAGGGGCAGCGGACACTGAAGCTTTCTTT.

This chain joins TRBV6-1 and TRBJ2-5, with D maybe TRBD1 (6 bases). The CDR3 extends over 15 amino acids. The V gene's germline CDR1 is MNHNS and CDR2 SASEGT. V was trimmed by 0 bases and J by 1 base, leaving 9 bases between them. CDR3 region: CASSEAGDTQETQYF. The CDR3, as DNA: TGTGCCAGCAGTGAAGCTGGGGACACCCAAGAGACCCAGTACTTC.

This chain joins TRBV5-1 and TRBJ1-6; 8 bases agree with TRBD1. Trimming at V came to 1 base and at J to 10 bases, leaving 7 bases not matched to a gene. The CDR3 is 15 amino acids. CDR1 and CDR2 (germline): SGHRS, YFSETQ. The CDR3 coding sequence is TGCGCCAGCAGCTTGACACAGGGGGAGGGATCACCCCTCCACTTT. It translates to CASSLTQGEGSPLHF.

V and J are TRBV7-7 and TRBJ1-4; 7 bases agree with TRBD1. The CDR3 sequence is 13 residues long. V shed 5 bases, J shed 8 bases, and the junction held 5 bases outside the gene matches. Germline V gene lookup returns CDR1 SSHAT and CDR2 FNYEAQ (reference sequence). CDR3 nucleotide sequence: TGTGCCAGCAGCCCAGGGACAGAGGAAAAACTGTTTTTT. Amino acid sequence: CASSPGTEEKLFF.

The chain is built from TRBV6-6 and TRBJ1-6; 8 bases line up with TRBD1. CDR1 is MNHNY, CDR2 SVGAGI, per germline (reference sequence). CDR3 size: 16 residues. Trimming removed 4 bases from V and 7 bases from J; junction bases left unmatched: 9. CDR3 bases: TGTGCCAGCAGTTTTGACAGGGGCGTTTACAATTCACCCCTCCACTTT. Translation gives CASSFDRGVYNSPLHF.

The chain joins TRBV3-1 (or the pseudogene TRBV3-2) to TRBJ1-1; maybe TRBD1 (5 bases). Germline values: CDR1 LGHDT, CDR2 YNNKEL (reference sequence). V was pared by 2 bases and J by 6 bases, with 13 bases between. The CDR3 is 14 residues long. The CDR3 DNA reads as TGTGCCAGCAGCCAACCGAGCGGGGGGGCTGAAGCTTTCTTT. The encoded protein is CASSQPSGGAEAFF.

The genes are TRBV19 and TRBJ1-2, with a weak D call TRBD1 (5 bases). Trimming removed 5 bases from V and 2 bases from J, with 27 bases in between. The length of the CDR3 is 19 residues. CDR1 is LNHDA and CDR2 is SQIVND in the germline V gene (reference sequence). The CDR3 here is CASSRRGGQDTAGNYGYTF. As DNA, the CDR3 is TGTGCCAGTAGTCGCAGAGGAGGGCAGGACACCGCGGGGAACTATGGCTACACCTTC.

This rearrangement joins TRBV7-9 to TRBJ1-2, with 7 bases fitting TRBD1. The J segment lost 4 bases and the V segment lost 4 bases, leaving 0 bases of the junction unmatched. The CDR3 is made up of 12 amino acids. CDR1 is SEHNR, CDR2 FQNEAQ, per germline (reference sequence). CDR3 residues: CASSWTGYGYTF. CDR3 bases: TGTGCCAGCAGCTGGACAGGCTATGGCTACACCTTC.

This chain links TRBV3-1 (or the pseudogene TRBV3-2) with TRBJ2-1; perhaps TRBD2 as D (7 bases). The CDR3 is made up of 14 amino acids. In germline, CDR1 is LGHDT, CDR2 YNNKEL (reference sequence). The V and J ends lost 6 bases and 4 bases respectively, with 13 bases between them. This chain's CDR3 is CASSQRGGYNEQFF. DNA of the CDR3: TGTGCCAGCAGTCAGAGGGGGGGATACAATGAGCAGTTCTTC.

CDR3 nucleotide sequence: TGTGCCAGCAGCCCCAGCGGACTAAGATCGGACAATGAGCAGTTCTTC. This gives the protein CASSPSGLRSDNEQFF. The chain couples TRBV9 to TRBJ2-1, with D tentatively TRBD2 (6 bases). The CDR3 consists of 16 residues. Trimming removed 4 bases from V and 5 bases from J, with 19 bases in between. Looked up from germline, CDR1 is SGDLS and CDR2 is YYNGEE.

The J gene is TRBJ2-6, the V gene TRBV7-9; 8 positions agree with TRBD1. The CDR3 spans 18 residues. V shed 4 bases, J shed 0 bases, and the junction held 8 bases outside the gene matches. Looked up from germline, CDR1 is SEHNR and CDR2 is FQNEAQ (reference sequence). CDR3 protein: CASSSPTGASSGANVLTF. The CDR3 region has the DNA TGTGCCAGCAGCTCCCCGACAGGGGCGAGCTCTGGGGCCAACGTCCTGACTTTC.

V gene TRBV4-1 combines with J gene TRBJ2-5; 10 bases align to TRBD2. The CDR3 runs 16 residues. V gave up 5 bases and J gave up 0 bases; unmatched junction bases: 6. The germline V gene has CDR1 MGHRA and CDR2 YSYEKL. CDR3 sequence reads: CASSLAGGQYQETQYF. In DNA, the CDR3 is TGCGCCAGCAGCTTAGCGGGGGGCCAGTACCAAGAGACCCAGTACTTC.

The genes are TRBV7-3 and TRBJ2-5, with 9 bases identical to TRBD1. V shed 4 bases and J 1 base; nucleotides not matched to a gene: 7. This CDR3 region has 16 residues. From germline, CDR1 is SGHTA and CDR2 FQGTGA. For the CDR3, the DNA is TGTGCCAGCAGCTCCCGGACAGGGGCCTCCCAAGAGACCCAGTACTTC. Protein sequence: CASSSRTGASQETQYF. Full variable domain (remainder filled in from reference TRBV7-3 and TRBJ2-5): GAGVSQTPSNKVTEKGKYVELRCDPISGHTALYWYRQSLGQGPEFLIYFQGTGAADDSGLPNDRFFAVRPEGSVSTLKIQRTERGDSAVYLCASSSRTGASQETQYFGPGTRLLVL.

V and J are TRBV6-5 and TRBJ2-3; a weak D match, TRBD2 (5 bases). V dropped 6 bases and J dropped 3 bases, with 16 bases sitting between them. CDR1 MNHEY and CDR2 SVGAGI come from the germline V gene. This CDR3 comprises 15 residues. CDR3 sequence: CASSDNGDGTDTQYF. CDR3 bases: TGTGCCAGCAGCGACAACGGGGATGGGACAGATACGCAGTATTTT.

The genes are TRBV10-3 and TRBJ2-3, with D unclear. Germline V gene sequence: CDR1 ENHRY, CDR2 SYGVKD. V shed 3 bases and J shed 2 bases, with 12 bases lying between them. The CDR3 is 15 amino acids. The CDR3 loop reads CAISDEVRSTDTQYF. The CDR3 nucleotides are TGTGCCATCAGTGATGAAGTCAGATCCACAGATACGCAGTATTTT.

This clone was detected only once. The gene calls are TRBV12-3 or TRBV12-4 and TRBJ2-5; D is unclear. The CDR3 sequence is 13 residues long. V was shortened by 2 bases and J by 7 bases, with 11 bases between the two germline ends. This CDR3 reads CASSLIQIATQYF. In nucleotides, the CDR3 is TGTGCCAGCAGTTTAATTCAGATAGCGACCCAGTACTTC.

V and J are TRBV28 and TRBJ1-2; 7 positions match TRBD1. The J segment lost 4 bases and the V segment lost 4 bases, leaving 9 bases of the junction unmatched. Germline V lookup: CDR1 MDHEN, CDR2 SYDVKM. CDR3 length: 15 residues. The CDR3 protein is CASSSWDSSLYGYTF. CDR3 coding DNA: TGTGCCAGCAGTTCGTGGGACAGTTCCCTCTATGGCTACACCTTC.

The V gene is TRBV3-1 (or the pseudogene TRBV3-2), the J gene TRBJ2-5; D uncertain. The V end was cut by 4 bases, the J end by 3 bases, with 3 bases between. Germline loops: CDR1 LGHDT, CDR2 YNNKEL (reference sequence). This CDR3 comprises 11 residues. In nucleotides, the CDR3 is TGTGCCAGCAGCCTCGAAGAGACCCAGTACTTC. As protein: CASSLEETQYF.

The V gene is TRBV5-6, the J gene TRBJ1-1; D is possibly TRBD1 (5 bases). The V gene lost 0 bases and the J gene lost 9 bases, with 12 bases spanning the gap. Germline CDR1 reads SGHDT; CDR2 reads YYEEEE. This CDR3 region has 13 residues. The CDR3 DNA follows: TGTGCCAGCAGCTTGGCACGGGACTGGAAAGCTTTCTTT. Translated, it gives CASSLARDWKAFF.